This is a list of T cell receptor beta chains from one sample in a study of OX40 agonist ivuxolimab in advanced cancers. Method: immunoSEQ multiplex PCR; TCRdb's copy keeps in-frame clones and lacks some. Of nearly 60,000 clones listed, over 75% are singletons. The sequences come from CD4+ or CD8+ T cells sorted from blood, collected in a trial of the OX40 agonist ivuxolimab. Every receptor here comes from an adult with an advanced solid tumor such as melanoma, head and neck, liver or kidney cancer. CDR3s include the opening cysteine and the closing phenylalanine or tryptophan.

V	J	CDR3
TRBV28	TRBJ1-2	CASMADGSGYTF
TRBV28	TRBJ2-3	CASFPGNTDTQYF
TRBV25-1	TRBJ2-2	CASSHYSGGRGNTGELFF
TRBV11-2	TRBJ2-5	CASSLWGLAGGGETQYF
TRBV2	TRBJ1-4	CASRRGGSPNEKLFF
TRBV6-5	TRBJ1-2	CASTRDAVDGYTF
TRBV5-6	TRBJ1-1	CASSPQGQRLNTEAFF
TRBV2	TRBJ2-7	CASSVLGEQYF
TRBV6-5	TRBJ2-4	CASSSPGAGTKNIQYF
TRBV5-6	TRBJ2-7	CASSPLEANYEQYF
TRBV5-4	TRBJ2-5	CASSPAGTPETQYF
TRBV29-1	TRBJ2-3	CSVPTTSGSTDTQYF
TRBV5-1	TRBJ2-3	CASRPWDLADTQYF
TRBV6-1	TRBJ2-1	CASSPSGSRNNEQFF
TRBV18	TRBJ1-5	CASSPRGTANQPQHF
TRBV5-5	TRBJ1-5	CQRGCQPQHF
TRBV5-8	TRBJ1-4	CASSSGATNEKLFF
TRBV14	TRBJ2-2	CASSQANTGELFF
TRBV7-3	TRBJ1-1	CASSRTGVTEAFF
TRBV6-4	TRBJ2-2	CASTSGSGTGELFF
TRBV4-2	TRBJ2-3	CASSQGGQGDTQYF
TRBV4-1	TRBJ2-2	CASSQLVGAGELFF
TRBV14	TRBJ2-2	CASSQQGTGELFF
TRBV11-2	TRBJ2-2	CASSLDNSGSTGELFF
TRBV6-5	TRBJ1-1	CASSYYKNTEAFF
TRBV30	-	CAWKTGQGGYEQYF
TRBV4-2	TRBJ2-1	CASSQVGGRAGVNEQFF
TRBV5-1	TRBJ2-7	CASSKTAPVGEQYF
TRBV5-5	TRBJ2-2	CASSLSVQEFF